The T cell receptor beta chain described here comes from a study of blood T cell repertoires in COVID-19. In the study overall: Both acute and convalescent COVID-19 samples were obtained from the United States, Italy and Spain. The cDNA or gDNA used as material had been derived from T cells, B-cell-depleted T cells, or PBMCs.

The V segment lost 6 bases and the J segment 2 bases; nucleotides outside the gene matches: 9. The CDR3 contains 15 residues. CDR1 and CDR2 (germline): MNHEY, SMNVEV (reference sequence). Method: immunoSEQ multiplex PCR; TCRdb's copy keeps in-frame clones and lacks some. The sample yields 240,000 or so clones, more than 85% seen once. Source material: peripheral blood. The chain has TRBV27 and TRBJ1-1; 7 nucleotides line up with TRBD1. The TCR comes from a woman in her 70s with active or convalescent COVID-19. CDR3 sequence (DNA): TGTGCCAGCAGGCCGTACAGGGGCGCCAACACTGAAGCTTTCTTT. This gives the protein CASRPYRGANTEAFF.